This T cell receptor beta chain appears in the sequencing data of a study of T-cell memory formation after mild COVID-19. Overall study findings and caveats: Some clones that responded were present in memory (sampled pre-infection), which suggests cross-reactive memory joined.

In regard to this clonotype: Its antigen is as yet unknown.

The authors produced TCR alpha and TCR beta cDNA libraries with sample barcodes and UMIs by 5'RACE using constant-segment primers. TCRdb itself ran the 5' RACE reads through MiXCR, one entry per CDR3 protein. Of around 310,000 distinct CDR3 sequences in the sample, more than 13% were seen once. This sequence was found in a man between 18 and 29 years old who had mild COVID-19 (a few samples of this study predate the infection). Cell type and time point are not known. Material for sequencing was PBMCs or a T cell subset sorted from them (not recorded which).

In DNA form, the CDR3 reads TGTGCCAGCAGGAGCCGAGACAGGGTTTTAGAGACCCAGTACTTC. Its protein is CASRSRDRVLETQYF. The chain employs TRBV6-2 or TRBV6-3 and TRBJ2-5; 7 nucleotides line up with TRBD1. Trimming took 6 bases from V and 4 from J; bases not matched to a gene: 11. The CDR3 totals 15 residues. The germline CDR1 and CDR2 sequences are MNHEY and SVGEGT.